This entry lists 10 T cell receptor beta chains sequenced from one sample in a study of sequential checkpoint blockade in melanoma. Assay used: immunoSEQ multiplex PCR; TCRdb lists only in-frame clones, some missing. The data hold 4,000 to 5,000 clones, with 24% observed a single time. Indicated treatment: randomized to nivolumab then ipilimumab (arm A) or the reverse (arm B). The sample consisted of tumor tissue (inferred from file names), taken from a patient given nivolumab and ipilimumab in sequence. The source of these receptors is a human donor with melanoma.

By proportion, this clone is medium-sized. The rearrangement joins TRBV6-8 to TRBJ2-2; D is possibly TRBD2 (5 bases). V was pared by 7 bases and J by 4 bases, with 13 bases between. Germline-derived CDR1 and CDR2 are MNHGY and SAAAGT. The CDR3 is 14 residues long. CDR3 amino acids: CASIAGPRTGELFF. The CDR3, as DNA: TGTGCCAGCATCGCGGGCCCCCGCACCGGGGAGCTGTTTTTT.

This clone was seen at least ten times. The chain has TRBV11-3 and TRBJ1-2, with TRBD1 as a possible D gene (6 bases). The CDR3 has 14 amino acids. Trimming took off 5 bases at V and 2 bases at J, with 12 bases between the two ends. Germline CDR1 SGHNT, CDR2 YENEEA. CDR3 region: CASSLDRPNYGYTF. The CDR3 nucleotides are TGTGCCAGCAGCCTGGACAGACCGAACTATGGCTACACCTTC.

The CDR3 region is CASSQGGGSAQYF. DNA for the CDR3: TGTGCCAGCAGCCAAGGTGGGGGTTCTGCGCAGTATTTT. The gene calls are TRBV14 and TRBJ2-3; either TRBD1 or TRBD2 may fit D (5 bases each). The CDR3 length is 13 residues. V lost 1 base and J 10 bases, leaving 12 bases between the germline ends. Germline-derived CDR1 and CDR2 are SGHDN and FVKESK. The whole variable domain, filled in from reference TRBV14 and TRBJ2-3, reads EAGVTQFPSHSVIEKGQTVTLRCDPISGHDNLYWYRRVMGKEIKFLLHFVKESKQDESGMPNNRFLAERTGGTYSTLKVQPAELEDSGVYFCASSQGGGSAQYFGPGTRLTVL.

The V and J genes are TRBV12-2 and TRBJ2-5; TRBD1 reflects the table's D call only, with no check against the DNA. TRBV12-2 is shown as a pseudogene. This CDR3 comprises 16 residues. The chain's CDR3 is CASRLASETGEETQYF. CDR3 nucleotide sequence: TGTGCAAGTCGCTTAGCCTCGGAGACAGGGGAAGAGACCCAGTACTTC.

This chain uses TRBV6-8 with TRBJ1-5; possibly TRBD1 for D (5 bases). The germline V gene encodes CDR1 MNHGY and CDR2 SAAAGT. The CDR3 length is 14 residues. The ends were cut back, 5 bases at V and 0 bases at J, with 8 bases in the middle. CDR3 sequence: CASSNRISNQPQHF. Written as DNA, the CDR3 is TGTGCCAGCAGTAACAGGATTAGCAATCAGCCCCAGCATTTT.

The chain combines TRBV29-1 with TRBJ2-1; 8 positions match TRBD1. Trimming removed 1 base from V and 7 bases from J; junction bases left unmatched: 6. Germline V gene data show CDR1 as SQVTM and CDR2 as ANQGSEA. The CDR3 contains 14 residues. The CDR3, as DNA: TGCAGCGTTGAAGGAAGTGACAGGGGAAATGAGCAGTTCTTC. This sequence encodes CSVEGSDRGNEQFF.

V is TRBV6-8 and J is TRBJ2-5, with D possibly TRBD2 on 5 matching bases. Trimming stripped 5 bases from V and 5 bases from J, with 18 bases between. Germline V gives CDR1 MNHGY, CDR2 SAAAGT. The CDR3 spans 15 residues. The CDR3: CASSMNPRVGETQYF. CDR3 DNA: TGTGCCAGCAGTATGAACCCGAGGGTAGGGGAGACCCAGTACTTC.

This chain uses TRBV5-1 with TRBJ1-1; D uncertain. V was cut by 0 bases and J by 5 bases, with 14 bases left in between. Germline V CDR1 and CDR2: SGHRS, YFSETQ. The CDR3 has 15 residues. The CDR3 DNA reads TGCGCCAGCAGCTTGGCCGGGAGCTCTGGTACTGAAGCTTTCTTT. Its translation: CASSLAGSSGTEAFF.

The chain couples TRBV29-1 to TRBJ1-5, with 11 bases identical to TRBD1. Unmatched junction bases numbered 1, after V lost 4 bases and J lost 2 bases. The CDR3 is made up of 14 amino acids. Germline CDR1 and CDR2: SQVTM and ANQGSEA. This CDR3 is CSVAGQGGNQPQHF. For the CDR3, the DNA is TGCAGCGTTGCGGGACAGGGGGGCAATCAGCCCCAGCATTTT.

The rearrangement uses TRBV5-1 and TRBJ2-1, with 8 bases fitting TRBD1. This CDR3 spans 15 amino acids. The V gene's germline CDR1 is SGHRS and CDR2 YFSETQ. The J segment lost 8 bases and the V segment lost 4 bases, leaving 11 bases of the junction unmatched. CDR3 loop: CASSNGQGRYDEQFF. CDR3 DNA: TGCGCCAGCAGCAATGGACAGGGTCGCTATGATGAGCAGTTCTTC.